This record covers a single T cell receptor beta chain. As yet, its antigen is unknown. The source of the sample is a study of Tregs in tolerant kidney transplant recipients. Sequencing used immunoSEQ multiplex PCR; TCRdb keeps in-frame clones, though not all of them. The data hold fewer than 45,000 clones, with around 95% observed a single time. Trimming took 6 bases from V and 5 from J; bases not matched to a gene: 10. This CDR3 is 15 amino acids long. CDR1 SNHLY and CDR2 FYNNEI come from the germline V gene. The sample taken for sequencing was Tregs from blood cultured with allogeneic cells. The TCR was taken from a human donor in good health. The chain recombines TRBV2 with TRBJ1-5; 7 bases fit TRBD1. The CDR3 here is CASSPFEGAYQPQHF. For the CDR3, the DNA is TGTGCCAGCAGCCCCTTCGAGGGGGCCTATCAGCCCCAGCATTTT.